Below, 32 T cell receptor beta chains from the same sample are listed, as sequenced in a study of blood T cell repertoires in COVID-19. Some clones are missing from TCRdb's copy, which holds only in-frame ones; the method was immunoSEQ multiplex PCR. This table holds roughly 250,000 clones, roughly four fifths found once. The sequenced material came from peripheral blood. These receptors were collected from a woman aged 70-85 years with acute or convalescent COVID-19.

The gene calls are TRBV5-1 and TRBJ2-7; 12 positions agree with TRBD1. Unmatched junction bases numbered 10, after V lost 2 bases and J lost 4 bases. CDR1 and CDR2 (germline): SGHRS, YFSETQ. The CDR3 contains 17 residues. CDR3 in DNA: TGCGCCAGCAGCTTCCCGGGACAGGGGGCAAGGTCATACGAGCAGTACTTC. This codes for CASSFPGQGARSYEQYF.

V gene TRBV2 combines with J gene TRBJ1-3; D not certain. V was trimmed by 4 bases and J by 8 bases, leaving 12 bases between them. The CDR3 sequence is 13 residues long. Germline V gives CDR1 SNHLY, CDR2 FYNNEI. CDR3: CASSAGDSDTIYF. CDR3 bases: TGTGCCAGCAGTGCTGGGGATAGCGACACCATATATTTT.

This rearrangement joins TRBV29-1 to TRBJ2-5; 7 positions match TRBD1. The CDR3 length is 14 residues. Germline values: CDR1 SQVTM, CDR2 ANQGSEA. V gave up 1 base and J gave up 5 bases; unmatched junction bases: 7. The CDR3 DNA follows: TGCAGCGTTGAAGGAAAGGACAGGAGGGAGACCCAGTACTTC. This encodes CSVEGKDRRETQYF.

This clone has only a few counts. V is TRBV5-1 and J is TRBJ2-7, with 7 bases lining up with TRBD1. CDR1 and CDR2 (germline): SGHRS, YFSETQ. Trimming cost V 4 bases and J 2 bases; bases outside gene matches: 6. The CDR3 length is 14 residues. CDR3 DNA: TGCGCCAGCAGCACCGGACAGGAGACCTACGAGCAGTACTTC. It yields the protein CASSTGQETYEQYF.

The V and J genes are TRBV7-2 and TRBJ1-1, with 7 positions matching TRBD1. V was pared by 2 bases and J by 6 bases, with 12 bases of the junction left unmatched. The germline V gene encodes CDR1 SGHTA and CDR2 FQGNSA. The CDR3 sequence is 16 residues long. CDR3 protein: CASSLIGTDPSAEAFF. For the CDR3, the DNA is TGTGCCAGCAGCTTAATTGGGACAGATCCTAGCGCTGAAGCTTTCTTT.

J is TRBJ1-5 and V is TRBV10-1; D gene ambiguous. The CDR3 contains 15 residues. V was pared by 0 bases and J by 4 bases, with 10 bases between. Looked up from germline, CDR1 is WNHNN and CDR2 is SYGVQD (reference sequence). The CDR3 protein is CASSESDFGNQPQHF. CDR3 bases: TGCGCCAGCAGTGAGTCAGACTTTGGGAATCAGCCCCAGCATTTT.

This chain links TRBV6-5 with TRBJ2-5, with no clear D. The CDR3 is made up of 16 amino acids. The germline V gene encodes CDR1 MNHEY and CDR2 SVGAGI. V gave up 0 bases and J gave up 1 base, with 12 bases separating them. The CDR3 sequence: CASSYSKRGVQETQYF. The CDR3 nucleotides are TGTGCCAGCAGTTACTCGAAGAGAGGAGTCCAAGAGACCCAGTACTTC.

The chain has TRBV19 and TRBJ1-1; possible D gene TRBD1, 6 bases. The germline V and J ends were trimmed by 7 bases and 7 bases, with 13 bases remaining between them. CDR3 length: 12 amino acids. CDR1 LNHDA and CDR2 SQIVND come from the germline V gene (reference sequence). CDR3: CASTFLQGEAFF. The CDR3, as DNA: TGTGCCAGTACCTTTTTACAGGGTGAAGCTTTCTTT.

The chain recombines TRBV6-2 or TRBV6-3 with TRBJ2-1; 15 nucleotides match TRBD2. The germline V gene encodes CDR1 MNHEY and CDR2 SVGEGT. Germline trimming cut 2 bases from V and 1 base from J; bases unmatched to any gene: 6. CDR3 length equals 19 residues. CDR3 nucleotides: TGTGCCAGCAGTTACCCGGGACTAGCGGGGGGAAGGTCCTACAATGAGCAGTTCTTC. This gives the protein CASSYPGLAGGRSYNEQFF.

The chain carries TRBV5-1 and TRBJ2-3; 7 nucleotides line up with TRBD1. The CDR3 is 17 residues long. V gave up 0 bases and J gave up 0 bases; unmatched junction bases: 7. Germline V gene sequence: CDR1 SGHRS, CDR2 YFSETQ. CDR3 sequence: CASSLGGTARSTDTQYF. CDR3 DNA: TGCGCCAGCAGCTTGGGGGGGACAGCGAGGAGCACAGATACGCAGTATTTT.

This clone was found many times. A read error may account for a junction end that differs from germline. This sequence joins TRBV7-9 and TRBJ1-1; the D gene is possibly TRBD1 (5 bases). This CDR3 region has 13 residues. Per germline, CDR1 SEHNR and CDR2 FQNEAQ (reference sequence). CDR3 sequence (DNA): TGTGCCAGCAGCTTATCCGGGGGAACTGGAGCTTTCTTT. Translated, it gives CASSLSGGTGAFF.

V usage is TRBV6-2 or TRBV6-3 and J usage is TRBJ1-1; D unresolved. Per the germline V gene, CDR1 is MNHEY and CDR2 is SVGEGT. CDR3 length: 12 residues. V was cut by 8 bases and J by 7 bases, with 14 bases left in between. DNA of the CDR3: TGTGCCAGCGGTTCAGAGGGATTTGAAGCTTTCTTT. Translation gives CASGSEGFEAFF.

This chain uses TRBV11-2 with TRBJ2-5; 7 nucleotides agree with TRBD1. The CDR3 loop spans 15 amino acids. Germline V lookup: CDR1 SGHAT, CDR2 FQNNGV. V was pared by 1 base and J by 4 bases, with 6 bases of the junction left unmatched. The CDR3 region is CASSLGQGKLETQYF. DNA for the CDR3: TGTGCCAGCAGCTTAGGACAGGGAAAGCTAGAGACCCAGTACTTC.

The rearrangement joins TRBV7-8 to TRBJ1-2; TRBD1 matches 11 bases. V lost 5 bases and J lost 8; bases outside the gene matches: 7. This CDR3 has 14 amino acids. Germline CDR1 and CDR2: SGHVS and FQNEAQ. CDR3 amino acids: CASSRGQGARGYTF. CDR3 nucleotides: TGTGCCAGCAGCCGAGGACAGGGGGCGAGGGGCTACACCTTC.

The V call is TRBV7-2, the J call TRBJ2-1; no clear D. V was trimmed by 4 bases and J by 9 bases, leaving 16 bases between them. The CDR3 runs to 14 residues. Germline assignment: CDR1 SGHTA and CDR2 FQGNSA. The CDR3 DNA reads TGTGCCAGCAGCTCCCGCGCCCGGGTGGGTGAGCAGTTCTTC. The encoded protein is CASSSRARVGEQFF.

This clone was picked up one time. The J gene is TRBJ1-2, the V gene TRBV10-3; D is undetermined. The V end was cut by 4 bases, the J end by 6 bases, with 9 bases between. CDR3 length: 12 amino acids. Germline CDR1 is ENHRY and CDR2 is SYGVKD. The CDR3 bases are TGTGCCATCAGTGTCCGGGAGGATGGCTACACCTTC. It yields the protein CAISVREDGYTF.

The chain joins TRBV4-3 to TRBJ1-6; D unclear. V was cut by 0 bases and J by 9 bases, with 12 bases left in between. Germline lookup yields CDR1 LGHNA and CDR2 YSLEER. The length of the CDR3 is 15 residues. Here the CDR3 reads CASSQERDRGSPLHF. In DNA, the CDR3 is TGCGCCAGCAGCCAAGAGAGGGATCGGGGTTCACCCCTCCACTTT.

This clone occurred a few times. The chain couples TRBV18 to TRBJ1-3; no reliable D call. There are 14 residues in the CDR3. From germline, CDR1 is KGHSH and CDR2 LQKENI. The V end was cut by 3 bases, the J end by 4 bases, with 10 bases between. CDR3 sequence reads: CASSPNTVGNTIYF. CDR3 nucleotide sequence: TGTGCCAGCTCACCGAATACGGTCGGAAACACCATATATTTT.

This clone showed up just a few times. The V gene is TRBV10-3, the J gene TRBJ2-3, with 9 bases aligning to TRBD2. The J segment lost 4 bases and the V segment lost 5 bases, leaving 1 base of the junction unmatched. The V gene's germline CDR1 is ENHRY and CDR2 SYGVKD. This CDR3 has 13 residues. The chain's CDR3 is CAISTSGSDTQYF. The CDR3 DNA reads as TGTGCCATCAGTACTAGCGGGTCAGATACGCAGTATTTT.

V usage is TRBV6-2 or TRBV6-3 and J usage is TRBJ2-7, with 9 bases matching TRBD1. CDR1 and CDR2 from the germline V gene are MNHEY and SVGEGT. J was trimmed by 3 bases and V by 4 bases; bases with no gene match: 4. The CDR3 contains 14 residues. The CDR3 nucleotides are TGTGCCAGCAGTTTCGACAGGGGGGTCTACGAGCAGTACTTC. Translated, it gives CASSFDRGVYEQYF.

The J gene is TRBJ2-3, the V gene TRBV7-9; 8 bases match TRBD2. Germline CDR1 and CDR2: SEHNR and FQNEAQ (reference sequence). V gave up 5 bases and J gave up 3 bases; unmatched junction bases: 13. CDR3 length: 17 amino acids. Written as DNA, the CDR3 is TGTGCCAGCAGCCCAATCCCTCTAGCGGGCATAACAGATACGCAGTATTTT. The encoded protein is CASSPIPLAGITDTQYF.

DNA for the CDR3: TGTGCCAGCAGCCAAGTGCTCAGGGACGAGCAGTACTTC. Protein product: CASSQVLRDEQYF. The V and J genes are TRBV3-1 (or the pseudogene TRBV3-2) and TRBJ2-7; a weak D match, TRBD1 (5 bases). Per germline, CDR1 LGHDT and CDR2 YNNKEL (reference sequence). This CDR3 comprises 13 residues. V shed 1 base and J shed 5 bases, with 9 bases lying between them.

The chain uses TRBV7-2 and TRBJ2-5; D call uncertain. The CDR3 contains 14 residues. Trimming cost V 2 bases and J 5 bases, with 12 bases left between them. CDR1 SGHTA and CDR2 FQGNSA come from the germline V gene. CDR3 DNA sequence: TGTGCCAGCAGCTTATACGGTCTTCGGGAGACCCAGTACTTC. Translated: CASSLYGLRETQYF.

The V gene is TRBV7-9, the J gene TRBJ1-3, with 8 nucleotides matching TRBD1. The CDR3 extends over 19 amino acids. Trimming cost V 5 bases and J 2 bases; bases outside gene matches: 17. Germline CDR1 SEHNR, CDR2 FQNEAQ (reference sequence). CDR3 loop: CASSQKPGQVATAGNTIYF. DNA for the CDR3: TGTGCCAGCAGCCAAAAACCGGGACAGGTGGCGACGGCTGGAAACACCATATATTTT.

The gene calls are TRBV7-2 and TRBJ1-2; possibly TRBD1 for D (6 bases). Per the germline V gene, CDR1 is SGHTA and CDR2 is FQGNSA. There are 15 residues in the CDR3. V was trimmed by 0 bases and J by 3 bases, leaving 11 bases between them. The CDR3 bases are TGTGCCAGCAGCTTAGCCCCGGACAGAGACTATGGCTACACCTTC. This sequence encodes CASSLAPDRDYGYTF.

Written as DNA, the CDR3 is TGTGCCAGCTCACCACCGAACATAGCCAAAAACATTCAGTACTTC. Its protein is CASSPPNIAKNIQYF. The chain links TRBV18 to TRBJ2-4; D is ambiguous. V shed 0 bases and J shed 0 bases, with 6 bases lying between them. This CDR3 comprises 15 residues. The germline V gene encodes CDR1 KGHSH and CDR2 LQKENI.

The chain has TRBV18 and TRBJ2-4; TRBD2 aligns across 9 bases. Looked up from germline, CDR1 is KGHSH and CDR2 is LQKENI. This CDR3 region has 19 residues. V shed 0 bases and J 1 base; nucleotides not matched to a gene: 10. The CDR3 protein is CASSPPSGGPMGAKNIQYF. Here the CDR3 DNA reads TGTGCCAGCTCACCACCTAGCGGGGGACCAATGGGGGCCAAAAACATTCAGTACTTC.

The rearrangement joins TRBV4-3 to TRBJ1-3; D not resolved. This CDR3 contains 14 residues. With 0 bases removed from V and 2 bases from J, the gap between germline ends came to 5 bases. The germline V gene encodes CDR1 LGHNA and CDR2 YSLEER. For the CDR3, the DNA is TGCGCCAGCAGCCAAGAAAGAGCTGGAAACACCATATATTTT. It specifies CASSQERAGNTIYF.

This chain links TRBV7-9 with TRBJ1-1; 7 positions match TRBD1. The CDR3 has 13 residues. Germline trimming cut 8 bases from V and 5 bases from J; bases unmatched to any gene: 8. Germline loops: CDR1 SEHNR, CDR2 FQNEAQ (reference sequence). The CDR3 nucleotides are TGTGCCAGCGGTGACAGGGTAAATACTGAAGCTTTCTTT. Translating it yields CASGDRVNTEAFF.

The chain has TRBV6-5 and TRBJ1-2, with 8 nucleotides matching TRBD1. Germline values: CDR1 MNHEY, CDR2 SVGAGI. The V gene end was trimmed by 10 bases and the J gene end by 4 bases; junction bases not matched to a gene: 5. The CDR3 length is 12 residues. CDR3 in amino acids: CAIGQGGYGYTF. In DNA, the CDR3 is TGTGCCATCGGACAGGGCGGCTATGGCTACACCTTC.

The chain has TRBV5-1 and TRBJ1-1; possibly TRBD1 for D (5 bases). V lost 5 bases and J lost 5, with 16 bases in between. The germline CDR1 and CDR2 sequences are SGHRS and YFSETQ. The CDR3 is 14 amino acids. The CDR3: CASSALDSRTEAFF. In DNA form, the CDR3 reads TGCGCCAGCAGTGCTCTCGACAGTCGGACTGAAGCTTTCTTT.

V gene TRBV5-4 combines with J gene TRBJ2-1, with D unclear. The V gene's germline CDR1 is SGHNT and CDR2 YYREEE (reference sequence). The CDR3 has 16 amino acids. V lost 4 bases to trimming and J lost 0 bases, with 14 bases between them. The CDR3 is CASSTEVAGSYNEQFF. The CDR3 DNA reads TGTGCCAGCAGCACCGAAGTTGCAGGCTCCTACAATGAGCAGTTCTTC.